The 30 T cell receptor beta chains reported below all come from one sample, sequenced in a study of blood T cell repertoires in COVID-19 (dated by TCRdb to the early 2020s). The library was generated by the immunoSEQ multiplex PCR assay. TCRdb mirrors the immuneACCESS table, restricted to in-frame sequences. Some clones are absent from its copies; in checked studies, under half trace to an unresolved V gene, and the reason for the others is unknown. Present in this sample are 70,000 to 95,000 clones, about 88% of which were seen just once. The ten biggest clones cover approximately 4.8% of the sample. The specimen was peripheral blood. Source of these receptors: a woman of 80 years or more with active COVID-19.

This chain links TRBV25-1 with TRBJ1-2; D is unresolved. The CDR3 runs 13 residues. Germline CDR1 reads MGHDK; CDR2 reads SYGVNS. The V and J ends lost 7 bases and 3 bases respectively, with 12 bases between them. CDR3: CASTESGDYGYTF. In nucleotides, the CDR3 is TGTGCCAGCACCGAGTCGGGAGACTATGGCTACACCTTC.

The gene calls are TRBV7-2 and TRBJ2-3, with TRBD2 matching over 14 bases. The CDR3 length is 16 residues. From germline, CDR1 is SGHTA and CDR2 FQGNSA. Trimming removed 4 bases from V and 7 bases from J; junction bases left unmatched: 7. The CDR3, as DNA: TGTGCCAGCAGCTCGGGACTAGCGGGAGCCGGATATACGCAGTATTTT. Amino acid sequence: CASSSGLAGAGYTQYF. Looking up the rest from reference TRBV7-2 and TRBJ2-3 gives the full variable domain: GAGVSQSPSNKVTEKGKDVELRCDPISGHTALYWYRQSLGQGLEFLIYFQGNSAPDKSGLPSDRFSAERTGGSVSTLTIQRTQQEDSAVYLCASSSGLAGAGYTQYFGPGTRLTVL.

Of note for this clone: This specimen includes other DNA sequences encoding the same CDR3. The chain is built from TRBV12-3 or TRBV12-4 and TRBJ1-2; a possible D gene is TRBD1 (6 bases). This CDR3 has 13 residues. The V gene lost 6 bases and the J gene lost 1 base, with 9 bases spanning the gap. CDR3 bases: TGTGCCAGCAGCCCGGACAGTAACTATGGCTACACCTTC. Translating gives CASSPDSNYGYTF.

The CDR3 nucleotides read TGTGCCACCAGTGATTTCGGTAGCGTGGGCACAGATACGCAGTATTTT. This gives the protein CATSDFGSVGTDTQYF. The gene calls are TRBV24-1 and TRBJ2-3; perhaps TRBD2 as D (5 bases). The CDR3 has 16 residues. Germline values: CDR1 KGHDR, CDR2 SFDVKD. Trimming left V 1 base short and J 1 base short, with 11 bases between.

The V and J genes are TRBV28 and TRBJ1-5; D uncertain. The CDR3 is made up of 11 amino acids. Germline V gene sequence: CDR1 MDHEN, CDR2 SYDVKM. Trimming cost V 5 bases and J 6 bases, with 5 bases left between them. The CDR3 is CASSRGQPQHF. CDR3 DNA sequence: TGTGCCAGCAGTCGGGGTCAGCCCCAGCATTTT.

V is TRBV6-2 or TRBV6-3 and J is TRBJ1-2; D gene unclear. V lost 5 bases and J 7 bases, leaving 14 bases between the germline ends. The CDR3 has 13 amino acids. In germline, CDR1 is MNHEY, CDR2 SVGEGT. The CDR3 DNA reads TGTGCCAGCAGTCGGACTGGGGTTGCTGGCTACACCTTC. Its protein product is CASSRTGVAGYTF.

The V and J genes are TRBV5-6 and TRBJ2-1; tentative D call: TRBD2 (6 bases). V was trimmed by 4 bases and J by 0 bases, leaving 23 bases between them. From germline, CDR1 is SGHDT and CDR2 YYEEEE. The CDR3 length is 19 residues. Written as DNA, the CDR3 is TGTGCCAGCAGCCCGTCGGCGCGGGATTATTTCAGCTCCTACAATGAGCAGTTCTTC. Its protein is CASSPSARDYFSSYNEQFF.

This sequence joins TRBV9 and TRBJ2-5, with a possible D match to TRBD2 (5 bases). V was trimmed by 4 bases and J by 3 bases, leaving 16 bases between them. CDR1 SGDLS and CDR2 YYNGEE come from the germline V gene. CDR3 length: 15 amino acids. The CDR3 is CASSPRLSPKETQYF. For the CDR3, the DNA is TGTGCCAGCAGCCCACGACTAAGTCCCAAAGAGACCCAGTACTTC. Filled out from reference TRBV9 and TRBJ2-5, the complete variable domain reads DSGVTQTPKHLITATGQRVTLRCSPRSGDLSVYWYQQSLDQGLQFLIQYYNGEERAKGNILERFSAQQFPDLHSELNLSSLELGDSALYFCASSPRLSPKETQYFGPGTRLLVL.

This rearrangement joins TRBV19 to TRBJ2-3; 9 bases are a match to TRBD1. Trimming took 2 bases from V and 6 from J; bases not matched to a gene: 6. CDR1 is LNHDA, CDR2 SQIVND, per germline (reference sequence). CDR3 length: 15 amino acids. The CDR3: CASSIRRQGGDTQYF. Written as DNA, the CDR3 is TGTGCCAGTAGTATAAGGCGACAGGGGGGCGATACGCAGTATTTT.

CDR3 loop: CASSLNRGQNTDTQYF. CDR3 nucleotides: TGTGCCAGCAGCCTCAACAGGGGACAAAACACAGATACGCAGTATTTT. This chain joins TRBV7-6 and TRBJ2-3; 7 positions agree with TRBD1. Germline V gene data show CDR1 as SGHVS and CDR2 as FNYEAQ. The CDR3 covers 16 residues. V shed 5 bases, J shed 2 bases, and the junction held 10 bases outside the gene matches. The variable domain in full, with the rest retrieved from reference TRBV7-6 and TRBJ2-3, is GAGVSQSPRYKVTKRGQDVALRCDPISGHVSLYWYRQALGQGPEFLTYFNYEAQQDKSGLPNDRFSAERPEGSISTLTIQRTEQRDSAMYRCASSLNRGQNTDTQYFGPGTRLTVL.

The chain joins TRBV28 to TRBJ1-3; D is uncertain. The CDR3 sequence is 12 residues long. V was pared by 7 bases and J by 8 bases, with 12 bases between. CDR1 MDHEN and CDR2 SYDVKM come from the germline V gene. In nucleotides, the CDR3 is TGTGCCAGCAAAGCCTCCAAAGACACCATATATTTT. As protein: CASKASKDTIYF.

The CDR3 is CASSSPGRVEQFF. The CDR3 bases are TGTGCCAGCAGTTCCCCCGGCCGGGTTGAGCAGTTCTTC. The J gene is TRBJ2-1, the V gene TRBV28; D call uncertain. V lost 4 bases to trimming and J lost 9 bases, with 13 bases between them. This CDR3 is 13 amino acids long. Germline values: CDR1 MDHEN, CDR2 SYDVKM.

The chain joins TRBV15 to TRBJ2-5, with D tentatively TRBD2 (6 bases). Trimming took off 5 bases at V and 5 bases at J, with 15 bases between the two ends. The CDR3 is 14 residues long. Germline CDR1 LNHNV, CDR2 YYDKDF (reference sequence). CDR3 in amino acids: CATSHGLAGETQYF. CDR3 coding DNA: TGTGCCACCAGCCACGGCCTGGCGGGGGAGACCCAGTACTTC.

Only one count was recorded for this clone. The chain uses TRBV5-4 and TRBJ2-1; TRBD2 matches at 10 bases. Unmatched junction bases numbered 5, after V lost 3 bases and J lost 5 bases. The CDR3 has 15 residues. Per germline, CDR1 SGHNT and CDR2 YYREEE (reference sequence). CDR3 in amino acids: CASSSSGRGHNEQFF. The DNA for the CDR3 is TGTGCCAGCAGCTCAAGCGGGAGGGGTCACAATGAGCAGTTCTTC.

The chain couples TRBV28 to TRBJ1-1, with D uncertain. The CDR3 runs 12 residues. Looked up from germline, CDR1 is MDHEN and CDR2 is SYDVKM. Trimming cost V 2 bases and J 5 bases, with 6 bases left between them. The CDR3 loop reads CASSLEVTEAFF. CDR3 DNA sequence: TGTGCCAGCAGTTTAGAGGTGACTGAAGCTTTCTTT.

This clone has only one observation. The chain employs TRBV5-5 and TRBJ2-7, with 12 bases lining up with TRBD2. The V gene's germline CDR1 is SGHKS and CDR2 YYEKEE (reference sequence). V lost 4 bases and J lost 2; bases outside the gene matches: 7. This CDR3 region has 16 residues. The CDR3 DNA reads TGTGCCAGCAGCGGACTAGCGGGGTATGGGGCCTACGAGCAGTACTTC. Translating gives CASSGLAGYGAYEQYF. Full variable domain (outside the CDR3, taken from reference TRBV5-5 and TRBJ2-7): DAGVTQSPTHLIKTRGQQVTLRCSPISGHKSVSWYQQVLGQGPQFIFQYYEKEERGRGNFPDRFSARQFPNYSSELNVNALLLGDSALYLCASSGLAGYGAYEQYFGPGTRLTVT.

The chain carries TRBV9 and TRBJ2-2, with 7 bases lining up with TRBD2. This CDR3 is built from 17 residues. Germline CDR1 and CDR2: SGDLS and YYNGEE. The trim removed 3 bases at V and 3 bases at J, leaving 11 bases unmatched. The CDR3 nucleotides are TGTGCCAGCAGCGCCCTGAACCCACTAGCGTACACCGGGGAGCTGTTTTTT. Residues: CASSALNPLAYTGELFF.

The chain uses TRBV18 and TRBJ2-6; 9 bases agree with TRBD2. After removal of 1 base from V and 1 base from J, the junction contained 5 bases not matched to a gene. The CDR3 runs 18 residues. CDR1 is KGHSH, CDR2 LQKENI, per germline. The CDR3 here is CASSPQGLAGSGANVLTF. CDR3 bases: TGTGCCAGCTCACCACAGGGACTAGCTGGGTCTGGGGCCAACGTCCTGACTTTC.

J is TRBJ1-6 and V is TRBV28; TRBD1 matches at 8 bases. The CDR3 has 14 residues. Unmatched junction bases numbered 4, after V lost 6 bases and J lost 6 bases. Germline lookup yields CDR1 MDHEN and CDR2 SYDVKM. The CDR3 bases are TGTGCCAGCAGAAGGACAGGGATTAATTCACCCCTCCACTTT. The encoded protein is CASRRTGINSPLHF.

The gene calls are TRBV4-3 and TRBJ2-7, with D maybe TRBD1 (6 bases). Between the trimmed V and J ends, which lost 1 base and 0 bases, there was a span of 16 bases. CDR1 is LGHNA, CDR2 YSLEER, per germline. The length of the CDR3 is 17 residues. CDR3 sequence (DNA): TGCGCCAGCAGCCAAGGACCAGCAGGGGATCCCTCCTACGAGCAGTACTTC. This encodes CASSQGPAGDPSYEQYF.

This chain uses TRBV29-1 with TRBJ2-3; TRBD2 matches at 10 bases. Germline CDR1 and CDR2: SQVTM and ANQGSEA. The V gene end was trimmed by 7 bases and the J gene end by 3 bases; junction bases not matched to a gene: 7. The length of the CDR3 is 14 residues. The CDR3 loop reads CSAASGSTTDTQYF. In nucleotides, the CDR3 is TGCAGCGCTGCTAGCGGGAGTACAACAGATACGCAGTATTTT.

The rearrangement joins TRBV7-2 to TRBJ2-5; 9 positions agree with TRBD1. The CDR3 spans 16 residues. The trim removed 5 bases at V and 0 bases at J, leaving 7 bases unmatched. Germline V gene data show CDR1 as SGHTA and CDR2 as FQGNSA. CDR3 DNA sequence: TGTGCCAGCAGCATTTACAGGGGGCCCAACCAAGAGACCCAGTACTTC. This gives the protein CASSIYRGPNQETQYF.

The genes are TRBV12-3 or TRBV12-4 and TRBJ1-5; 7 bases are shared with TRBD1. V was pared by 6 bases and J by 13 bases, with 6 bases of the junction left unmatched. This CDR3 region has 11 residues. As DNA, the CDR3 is TGTGCCAGCAGGGATCAGGGGGGACAGCATTTT. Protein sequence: CASRDQGGQHF.

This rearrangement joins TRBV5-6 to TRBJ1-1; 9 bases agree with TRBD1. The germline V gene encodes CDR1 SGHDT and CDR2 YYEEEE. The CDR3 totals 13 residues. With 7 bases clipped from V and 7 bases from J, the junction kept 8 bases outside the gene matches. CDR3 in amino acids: CASRRQGGGEAFF. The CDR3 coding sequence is TGTGCCAGCCGACGACAGGGGGGCGGTGAAGCTTTCTTT.

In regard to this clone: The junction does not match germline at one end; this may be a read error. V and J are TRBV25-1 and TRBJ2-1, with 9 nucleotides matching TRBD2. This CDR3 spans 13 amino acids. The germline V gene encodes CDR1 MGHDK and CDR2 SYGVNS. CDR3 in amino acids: CASSAHPGTSPIF. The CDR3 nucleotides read TGTGCCAGCAGTGCTCATCCCGGGACTAGCCCCATCTTC.

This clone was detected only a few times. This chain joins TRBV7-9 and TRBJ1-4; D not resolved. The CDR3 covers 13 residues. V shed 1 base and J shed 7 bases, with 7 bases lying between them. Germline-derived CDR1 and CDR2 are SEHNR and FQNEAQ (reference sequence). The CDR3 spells CASSLEGGEKLFF. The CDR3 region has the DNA TGTGCCAGCAGCTTAGAGGGAGGTGAAAAACTGTTTTTT.

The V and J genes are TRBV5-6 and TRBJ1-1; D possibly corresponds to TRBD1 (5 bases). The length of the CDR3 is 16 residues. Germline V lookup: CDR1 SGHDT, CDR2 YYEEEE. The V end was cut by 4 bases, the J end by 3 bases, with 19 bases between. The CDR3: CASSTAQGWGDTEAFF. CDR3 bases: TGTGCCAGCAGCACCGCCCAAGGCTGGGGGGACACTGAAGCTTTCTTT.

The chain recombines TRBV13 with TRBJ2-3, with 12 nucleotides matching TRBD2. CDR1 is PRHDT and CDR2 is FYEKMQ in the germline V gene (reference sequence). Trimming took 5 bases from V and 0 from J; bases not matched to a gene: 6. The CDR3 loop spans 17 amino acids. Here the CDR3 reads CASSVGLAGLSTDTQYF. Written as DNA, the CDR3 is TGTGCCAGCAGCGTCGGACTAGCGGGGCTTAGCACAGATACGCAGTATTTT.

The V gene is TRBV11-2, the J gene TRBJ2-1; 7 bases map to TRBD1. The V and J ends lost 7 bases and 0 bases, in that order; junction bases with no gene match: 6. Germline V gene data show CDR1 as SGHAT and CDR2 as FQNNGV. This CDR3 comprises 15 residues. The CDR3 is CASNLRGPSYNEQFF. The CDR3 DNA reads TGTGCCAGCAATCTTAGGGGGCCCTCCTACAATGAGCAGTTCTTC.

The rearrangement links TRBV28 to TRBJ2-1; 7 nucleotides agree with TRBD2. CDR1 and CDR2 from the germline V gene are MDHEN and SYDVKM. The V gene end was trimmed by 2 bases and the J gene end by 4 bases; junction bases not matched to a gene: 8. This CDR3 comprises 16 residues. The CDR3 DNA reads TGTGCCAGCAGTTTAATGGGCGGGAGTGCGTACAATGAGCAGTTCTTC. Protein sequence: CASSLMGGSAYNEQFF.